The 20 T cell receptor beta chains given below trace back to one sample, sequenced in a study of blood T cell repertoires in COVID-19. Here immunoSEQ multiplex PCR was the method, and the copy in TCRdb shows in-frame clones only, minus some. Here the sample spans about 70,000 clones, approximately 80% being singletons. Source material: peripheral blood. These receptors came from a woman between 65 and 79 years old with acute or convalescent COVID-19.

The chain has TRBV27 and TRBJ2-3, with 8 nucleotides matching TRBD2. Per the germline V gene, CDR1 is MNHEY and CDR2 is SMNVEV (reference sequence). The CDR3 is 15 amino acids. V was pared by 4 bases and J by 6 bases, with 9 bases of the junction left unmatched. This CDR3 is CASSSPGTRDDTQYF. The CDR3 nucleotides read TGTGCCAGCAGTTCCCCCGGGACTAGAGACGATACGCAGTATTTT.

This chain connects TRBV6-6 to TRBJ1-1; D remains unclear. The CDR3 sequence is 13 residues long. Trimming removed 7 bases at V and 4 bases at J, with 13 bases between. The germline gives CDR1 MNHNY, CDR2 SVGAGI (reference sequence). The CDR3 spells CASTRLGITEAFF. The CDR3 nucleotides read TGTGCCAGCACTCGCCTCGGGATCACTGAAGCTTTCTTT.

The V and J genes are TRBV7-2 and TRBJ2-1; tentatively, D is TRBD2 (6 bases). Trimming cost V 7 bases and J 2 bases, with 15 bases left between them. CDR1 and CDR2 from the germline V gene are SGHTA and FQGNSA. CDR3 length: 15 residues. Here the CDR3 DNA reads TGTGCCAGCACCGGGGACTCCGCCGCCTACAATGAGCAGTTCTTC. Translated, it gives CASTGDSAAYNEQFF.

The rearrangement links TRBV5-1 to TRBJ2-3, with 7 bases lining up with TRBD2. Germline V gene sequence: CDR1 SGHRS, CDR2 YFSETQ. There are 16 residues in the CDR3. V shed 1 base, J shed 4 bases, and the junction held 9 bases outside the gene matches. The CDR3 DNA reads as TGCGCCAGCAGCTTGAATGCTGGCGGGAGAGCAGATACGCAGTATTTT. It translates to CASSLNAGGRADTQYF.

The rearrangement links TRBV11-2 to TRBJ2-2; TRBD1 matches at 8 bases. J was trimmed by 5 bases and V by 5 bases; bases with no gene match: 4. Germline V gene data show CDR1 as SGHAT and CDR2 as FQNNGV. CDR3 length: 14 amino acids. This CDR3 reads CASSLRTGTGELFF. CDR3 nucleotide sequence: TGTGCCAGCAGCCTAAGGACAGGGACCGGGGAGCTGTTTTTT.

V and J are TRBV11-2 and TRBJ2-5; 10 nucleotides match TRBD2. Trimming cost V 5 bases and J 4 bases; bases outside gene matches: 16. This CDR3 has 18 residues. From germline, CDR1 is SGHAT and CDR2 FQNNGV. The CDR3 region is CASSKGTSEITLRETQYF. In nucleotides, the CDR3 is TGTGCCAGCAGCAAAGGGACTAGCGAGATTACCCTAAGAGAGACCCAGTACTTC.

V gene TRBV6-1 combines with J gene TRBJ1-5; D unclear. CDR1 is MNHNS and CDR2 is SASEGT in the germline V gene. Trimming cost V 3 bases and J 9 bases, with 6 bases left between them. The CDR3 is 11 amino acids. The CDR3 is CASSDLRPQHF. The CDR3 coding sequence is TGTGCCAGCAGTGACCTGAGGCCCCAGCATTTT.

The CDR3 nucleotides read TGTGCCAGCAGTGCACCCCGGGACAGGGGACGGTACGAGCAGTACTTC. Amino acids: CASSAPRDRGRYEQYF. The J gene is TRBJ2-7, the V gene TRBV27, with 10 positions matching TRBD1. The CDR3 contains 16 residues. With V trimmed by 5 bases and J by 4 bases, 11 bases remained unmatched. CDR1 is MNHEY and CDR2 is SMNVEV in the germline V gene (reference sequence).

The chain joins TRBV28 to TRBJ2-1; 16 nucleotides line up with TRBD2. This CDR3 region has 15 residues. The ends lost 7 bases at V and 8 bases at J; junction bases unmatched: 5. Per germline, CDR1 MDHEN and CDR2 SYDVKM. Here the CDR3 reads CASISGTSGRDEQFF. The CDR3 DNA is TGTGCCAGCATCTCCGGGACTAGCGGGAGGGATGAGCAGTTCTTC. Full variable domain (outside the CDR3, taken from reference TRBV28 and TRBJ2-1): DVKVTQSSRYLVKRTGEKVFLECVQDMDHENMFWYRQDPGLGLRLIYFSYDVKMKEKGDIPEGYSVSREKKERFSLILESASTNQTSMYLCASISGTSGRDEQFFGPGTRLTVL.

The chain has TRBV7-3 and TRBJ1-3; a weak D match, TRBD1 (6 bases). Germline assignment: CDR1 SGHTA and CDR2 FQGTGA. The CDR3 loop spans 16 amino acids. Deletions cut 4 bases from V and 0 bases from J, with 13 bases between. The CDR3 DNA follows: TGTGCCAGCAGCTCGACGGACAGTAGCTCTGGAAACACCATATATTTT. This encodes CASSSTDSSSGNTIYF.

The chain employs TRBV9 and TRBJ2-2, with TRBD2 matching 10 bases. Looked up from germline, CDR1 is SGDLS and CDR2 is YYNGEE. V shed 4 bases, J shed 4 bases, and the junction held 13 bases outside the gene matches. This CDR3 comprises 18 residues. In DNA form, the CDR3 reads TGTGCCAGCAGCACCCGATTCTCAGCGGGAGGGCTCACCGGGGAGCTGTTTTTT. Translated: CASSTRFSAGGLTGELFF. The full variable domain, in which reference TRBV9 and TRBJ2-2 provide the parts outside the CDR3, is DSGVTQTPKHLITATGQRVTLRCSPRSGDLSVYWYQQSLDQGLQFLIQYYNGEERAKGNILERFSAQQFPDLHSELNLSSLELGDSALYFCASSTRFSAGGLTGELFFGEGSRLTVL.

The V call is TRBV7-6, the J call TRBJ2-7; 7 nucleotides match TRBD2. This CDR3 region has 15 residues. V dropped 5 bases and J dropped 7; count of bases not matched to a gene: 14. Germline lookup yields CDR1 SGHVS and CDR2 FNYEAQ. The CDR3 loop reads CASSLTPGGAGEQYF. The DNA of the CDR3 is TGTGCCAGCAGCCTCACCCCCGGCGGAGCGGGGGAGCAGTACTTC. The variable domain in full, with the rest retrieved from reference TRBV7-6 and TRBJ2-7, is GAGVSQSPRYKVTKRGQDVALRCDPISGHVSLYWYRQALGQGPEFLTYFNYEAQQDKSGLPNDRFSAERPEGSISTLTIQRTEQRDSAMYRCASSLTPGGAGEQYFGPGTRLTVT.

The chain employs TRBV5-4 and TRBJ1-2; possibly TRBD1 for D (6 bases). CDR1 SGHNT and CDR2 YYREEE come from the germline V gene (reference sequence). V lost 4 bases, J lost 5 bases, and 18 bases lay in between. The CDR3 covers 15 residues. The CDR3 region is CASSTGQRTSYGYTF. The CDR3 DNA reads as TGTGCCAGCAGCACCGGACAGAGAACCAGTTATGGCTACACCTTC.

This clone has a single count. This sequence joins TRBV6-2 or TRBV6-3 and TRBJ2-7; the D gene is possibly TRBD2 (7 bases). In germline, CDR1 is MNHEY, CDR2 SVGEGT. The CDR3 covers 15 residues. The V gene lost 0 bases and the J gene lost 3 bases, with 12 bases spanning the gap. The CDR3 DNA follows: TGTGCCAGCAGTTACTCGGGGAGGGGGTTCTACGAGCAGTACTTC. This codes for CASSYSGRGFYEQYF.

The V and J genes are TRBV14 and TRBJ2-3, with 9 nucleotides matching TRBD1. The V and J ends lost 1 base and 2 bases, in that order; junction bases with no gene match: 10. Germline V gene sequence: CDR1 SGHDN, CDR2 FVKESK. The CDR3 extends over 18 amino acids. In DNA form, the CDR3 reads TGTGCCAGCAGCCAAGCCGCCCTGGGGACAGGGAACACAGATACGCAGTATTTT. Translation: CASSQAALGTGNTDTQYF.

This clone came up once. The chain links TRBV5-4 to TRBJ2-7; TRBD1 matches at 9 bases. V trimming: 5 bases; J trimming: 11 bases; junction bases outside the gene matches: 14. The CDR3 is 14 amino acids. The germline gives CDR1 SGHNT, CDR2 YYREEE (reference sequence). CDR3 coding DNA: TGTGCCAGCAGGAACACACAGGGGGCCCCTTTGGAGTACTTC. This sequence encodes CASRNTQGAPLEYF.

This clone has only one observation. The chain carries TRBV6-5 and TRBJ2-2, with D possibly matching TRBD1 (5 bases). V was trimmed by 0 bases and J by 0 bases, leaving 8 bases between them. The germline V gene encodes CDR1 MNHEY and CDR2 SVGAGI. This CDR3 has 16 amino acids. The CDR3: CASSYSQGTNTGELFF. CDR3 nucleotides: TGTGCCAGCAGTTACTCTCAGGGCACGAACACCGGGGAGCTGTTTTTT.

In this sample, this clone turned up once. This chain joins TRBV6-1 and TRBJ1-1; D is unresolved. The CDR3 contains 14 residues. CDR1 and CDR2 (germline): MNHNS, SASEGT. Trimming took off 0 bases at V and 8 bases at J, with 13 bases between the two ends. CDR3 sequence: CASSEANFRSEAFF. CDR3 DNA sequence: TGTGCCAGCAGTGAAGCGAACTTCCGGTCCGAAGCTTTCTTT.

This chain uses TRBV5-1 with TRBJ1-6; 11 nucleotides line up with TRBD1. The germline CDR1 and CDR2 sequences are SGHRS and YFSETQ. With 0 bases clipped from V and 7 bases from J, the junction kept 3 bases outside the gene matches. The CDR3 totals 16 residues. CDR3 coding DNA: TGCGCCAGCAGCTTGGTTCGGACAGGGGGCAATTCACCCCTCCACTTT. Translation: CASSLVRTGGNSPLHF.

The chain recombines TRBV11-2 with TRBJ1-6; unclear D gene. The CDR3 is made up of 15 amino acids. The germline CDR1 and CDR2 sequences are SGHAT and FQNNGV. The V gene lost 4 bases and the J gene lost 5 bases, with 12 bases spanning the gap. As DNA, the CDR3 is TGTGCCAGCAGCTCCCAGACAAGACATAATTCACCCCTCCACTTT. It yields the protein CASSSQTRHNSPLHF.